This TCR beta chain was profiled in a study of shared clonotypes between healthy human individuals. Notes on this clone: Its matching antigen is unknown.

Trimming removed 4 bases from V and 2 bases from J; junction bases left unmatched: 7. Germline-derived CDR1 and CDR2 are SGHNT and YYREEE (reference sequence). CDR3 length equals 15 residues. Study-wide results and limits: Sampling used blood alone; tissue repertoires probably differ.

At deep level, the assay was performed. Replicate PCRs were loaded with 300 ng DNA from unsorted PBMC, 29,000 or so T cell genomes. In the authors' workflow: As immunoSEQ supplied junction-only sequences (without quality scores), filtering differed. The table came from immunoSEQ multiplex PCR; TCRdb's copy has only in-frame clones and leaves some out. V and J calls and clone size are copied from that table; D and trimming were computed from the DNA. In the table there are about half a million clones, about 84% of which are singletons. V usage is TRBV5-4 and J usage is TRBJ2-7; 9 bases align to TRBD1. The sequenced sample consisted of PBMCs. This sequence was found in a middle-aged woman in good health. Some clones in this sample may be carry-over from other donors' samples. The CDR3 nucleotides read TGTGCCAGCAGCCGAGGCGGGACAGGGCCCTACGAGCAGTACTTC. It yields the protein CASSRGGTGPYEQYF.